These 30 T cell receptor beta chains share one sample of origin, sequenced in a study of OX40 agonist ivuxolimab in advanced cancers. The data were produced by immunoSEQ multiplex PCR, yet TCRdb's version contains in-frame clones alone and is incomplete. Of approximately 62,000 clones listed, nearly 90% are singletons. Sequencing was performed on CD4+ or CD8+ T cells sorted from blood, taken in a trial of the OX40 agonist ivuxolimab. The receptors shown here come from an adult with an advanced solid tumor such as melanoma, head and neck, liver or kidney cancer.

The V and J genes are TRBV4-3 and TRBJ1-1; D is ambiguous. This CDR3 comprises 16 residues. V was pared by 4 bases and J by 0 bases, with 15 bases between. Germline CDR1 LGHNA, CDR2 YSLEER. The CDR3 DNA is TGCGCCAGCAGCCGAGAGACCGAGGCTATGAACACTGAAGCTTTCTTT. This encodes CASSRETEAMNTEAFF.

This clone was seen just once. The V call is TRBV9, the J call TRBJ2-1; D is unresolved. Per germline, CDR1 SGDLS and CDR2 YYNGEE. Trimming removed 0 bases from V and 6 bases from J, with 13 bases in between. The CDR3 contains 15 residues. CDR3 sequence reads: CASSVAAAASNEQFF. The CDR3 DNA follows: TGTGCCAGCAGCGTAGCAGCAGCAGCCTCCAATGAGCAGTTCTTC.

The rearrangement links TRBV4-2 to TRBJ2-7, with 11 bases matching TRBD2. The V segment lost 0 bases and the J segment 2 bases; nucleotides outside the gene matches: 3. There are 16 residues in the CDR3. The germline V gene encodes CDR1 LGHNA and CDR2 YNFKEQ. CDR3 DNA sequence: TGTGCCAGCAGCCAAGATATGACTAGCGGGACCTACGAGCAGTACTTC. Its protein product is CASSQDMTSGTYEQYF.

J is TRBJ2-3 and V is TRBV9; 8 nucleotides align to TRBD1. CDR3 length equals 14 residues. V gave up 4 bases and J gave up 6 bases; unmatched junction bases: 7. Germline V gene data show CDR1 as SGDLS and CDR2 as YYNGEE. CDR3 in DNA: TGTGCCAGCAGCTCTCAGACAGGGGCTGATACGCAGTATTTT. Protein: CASSSQTGADTQYF.

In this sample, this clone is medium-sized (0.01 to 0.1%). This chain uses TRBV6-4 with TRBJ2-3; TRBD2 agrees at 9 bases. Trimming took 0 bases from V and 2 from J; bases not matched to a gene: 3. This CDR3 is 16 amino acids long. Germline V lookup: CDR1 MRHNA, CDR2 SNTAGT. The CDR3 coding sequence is TGTGCCAGCAGTGACTCGGCGGGAGGGGCCACAGATACGCAGTATTTT. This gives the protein CASSDSAGGATDTQYF.

The DNA for the CDR3 is TGTGCCAGCAGTGCCCGGACTCCAGACAACCGATTTTACGAGCAGTACGTC. Translated, it gives CASSARTPDNRFYEQYV. This sequence joins TRBV2 and TRBJ2-7, with D maybe TRBD2 (5 bases). This CDR3 is built from 17 residues. Germline V gives CDR1 SNHLY, CDR2 FYNNEI. With 4 bases removed from V and 4 bases from J, the gap between germline ends came to 23 bases.

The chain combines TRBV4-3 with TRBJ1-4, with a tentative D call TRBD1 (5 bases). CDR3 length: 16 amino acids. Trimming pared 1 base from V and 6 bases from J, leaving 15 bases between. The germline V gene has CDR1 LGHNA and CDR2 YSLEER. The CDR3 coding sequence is TGCGCCAGCAGCCAAGCGAATAGGGACCTTGATGAAAAACTGTTTTTT. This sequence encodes CASSQANRDLDEKLFF.

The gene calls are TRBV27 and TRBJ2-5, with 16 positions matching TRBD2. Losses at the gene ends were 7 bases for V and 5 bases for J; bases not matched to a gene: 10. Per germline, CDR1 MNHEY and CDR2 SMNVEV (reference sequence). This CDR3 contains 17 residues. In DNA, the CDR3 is TGTGCCAGCAAGGGACTAGCGGGAGGGCGGGCCACCGAGACCCAGTACTTC. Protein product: CASKGLAGGRATETQYF.

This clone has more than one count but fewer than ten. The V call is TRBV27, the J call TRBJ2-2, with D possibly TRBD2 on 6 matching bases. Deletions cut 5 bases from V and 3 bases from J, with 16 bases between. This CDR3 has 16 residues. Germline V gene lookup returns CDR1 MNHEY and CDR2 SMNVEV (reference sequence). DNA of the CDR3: TGTGCCAGCAGTCCGTATCAGCCGGGGGACACCGGGGAGCTGTTTTTT. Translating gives CASSPYQPGDTGELFF.

This chain's CDR3 is CASSVAGGNTGELFF. As DNA, the CDR3 is TGTGCCAGCAGCGTAGCTGGGGGGAACACCGGGGAGCTGTTTTTT. V is TRBV9 and J is TRBJ2-2; either TRBD1 or TRBD2 may fit D (5 bases each). The CDR3 extends over 15 amino acids. Germline values: CDR1 SGDLS, CDR2 YYNGEE. Trimming took 0 bases from V and 1 from J, leaving 7 bases between them.

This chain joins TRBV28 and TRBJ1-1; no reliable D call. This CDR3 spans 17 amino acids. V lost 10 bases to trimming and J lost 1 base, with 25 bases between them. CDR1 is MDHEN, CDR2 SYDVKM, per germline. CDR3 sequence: CATHSWEDGHGNTEAFF. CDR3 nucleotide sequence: TGTGCCACTCATTCCTGGGAGGACGGCCACGGGAACACTGAAGCTTTCTTT. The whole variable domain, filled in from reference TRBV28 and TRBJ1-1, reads DVKVTQSSRYLVKRTGEKVFLECVQDMDHENMFWYRQDPGLGLRLIYFSYDVKMKEKGDIPEGYSVSREKKERFSLILESASTNQTSMYLCATHSWEDGHGNTEAFFGQGTRLTVV.

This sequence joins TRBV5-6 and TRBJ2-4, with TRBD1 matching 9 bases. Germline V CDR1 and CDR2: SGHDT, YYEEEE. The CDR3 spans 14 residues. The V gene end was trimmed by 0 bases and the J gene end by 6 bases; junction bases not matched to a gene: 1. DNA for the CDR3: TGTGCCAGCAGCTTGGAGGGACAGGGAAACATTCAGTACTTC. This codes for CASSLEGQGNIQYF.

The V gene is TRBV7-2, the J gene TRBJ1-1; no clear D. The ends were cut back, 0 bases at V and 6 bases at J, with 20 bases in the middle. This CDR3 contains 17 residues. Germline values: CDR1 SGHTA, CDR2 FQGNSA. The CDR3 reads CASSLATDLIRKAEAFF. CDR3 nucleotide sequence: TGTGCCAGCAGCTTAGCGACGGACCTCATTCGGAAGGCTGAAGCTTTCTTT.

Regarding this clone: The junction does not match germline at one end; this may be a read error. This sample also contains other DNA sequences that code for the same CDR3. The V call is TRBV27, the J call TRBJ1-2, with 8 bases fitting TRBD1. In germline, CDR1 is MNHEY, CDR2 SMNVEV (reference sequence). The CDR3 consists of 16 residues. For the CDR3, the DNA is TGTGCTAGCAGTTTAAGTGTGACAGGGGTGCCCTATGGCTACACCTTC. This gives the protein CASSLSVTGVPYGYTF.

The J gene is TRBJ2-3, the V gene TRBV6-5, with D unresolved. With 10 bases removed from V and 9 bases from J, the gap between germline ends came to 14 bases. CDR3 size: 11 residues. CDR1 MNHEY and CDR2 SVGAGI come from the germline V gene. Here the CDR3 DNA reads TGTGCCACCTGGGATGATAGCACGCAGTATTTT. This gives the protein CATWDDSTQYF.

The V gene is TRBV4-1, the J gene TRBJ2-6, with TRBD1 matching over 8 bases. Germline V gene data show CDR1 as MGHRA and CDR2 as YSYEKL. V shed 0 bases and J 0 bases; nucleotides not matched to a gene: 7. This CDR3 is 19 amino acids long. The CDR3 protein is CASSQDPRDRLSGANVLTF. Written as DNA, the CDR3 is TGCGCCAGCAGCCAAGATCCCAGGGACAGGCTCTCTGGGGCCAACGTCCTGACTTTC.

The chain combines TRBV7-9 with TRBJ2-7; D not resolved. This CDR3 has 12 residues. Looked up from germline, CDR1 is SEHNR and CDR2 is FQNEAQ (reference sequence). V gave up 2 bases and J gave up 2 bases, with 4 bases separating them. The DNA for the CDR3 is TGTGCCAGCAGCTTAACGGCCTACGAGCAGTACTTC. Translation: CASSLTAYEQYF.

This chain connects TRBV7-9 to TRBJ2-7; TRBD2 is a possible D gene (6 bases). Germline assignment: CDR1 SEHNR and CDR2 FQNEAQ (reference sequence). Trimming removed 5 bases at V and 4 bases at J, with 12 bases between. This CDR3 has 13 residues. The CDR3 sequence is CASSRDSVYEQYV. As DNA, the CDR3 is TGTGCCAGCAGCAGGGACTCGGTTTACGAGCAGTACGTC.

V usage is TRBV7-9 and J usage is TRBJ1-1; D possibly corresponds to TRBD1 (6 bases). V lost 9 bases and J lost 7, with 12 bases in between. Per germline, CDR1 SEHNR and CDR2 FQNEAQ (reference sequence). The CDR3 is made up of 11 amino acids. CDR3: CASGAGVEAFF. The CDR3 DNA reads TGTGCCAGTGGGGCAGGGGTTGAAGCTTTCTTT.

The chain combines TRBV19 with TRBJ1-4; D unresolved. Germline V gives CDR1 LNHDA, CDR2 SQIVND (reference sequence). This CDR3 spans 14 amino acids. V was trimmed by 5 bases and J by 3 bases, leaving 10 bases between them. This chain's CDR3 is CASSGRESNEKLFF. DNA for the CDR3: TGTGCCAGTAGTGGACGGGAGTCTAATGAAAAACTGTTTTTT.

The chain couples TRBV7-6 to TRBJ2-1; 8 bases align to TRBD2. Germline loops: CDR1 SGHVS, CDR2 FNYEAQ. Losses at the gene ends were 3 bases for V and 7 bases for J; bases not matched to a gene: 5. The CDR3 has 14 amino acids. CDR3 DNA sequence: TGTGCCAGCAGCTTGACGGGAGGGGGTAATGAGCAGTTCTTC. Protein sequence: CASSLTGGGNEQFF.

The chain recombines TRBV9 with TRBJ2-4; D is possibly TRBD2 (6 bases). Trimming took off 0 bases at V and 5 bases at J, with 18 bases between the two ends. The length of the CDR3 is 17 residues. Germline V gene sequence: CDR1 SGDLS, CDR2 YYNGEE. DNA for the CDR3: TGTGCCAGCAGCGTAGGCGGGGTTTGGGGGGACGAAAACATTCAGTACTTC. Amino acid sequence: CASSVGGVWGDENIQYF.

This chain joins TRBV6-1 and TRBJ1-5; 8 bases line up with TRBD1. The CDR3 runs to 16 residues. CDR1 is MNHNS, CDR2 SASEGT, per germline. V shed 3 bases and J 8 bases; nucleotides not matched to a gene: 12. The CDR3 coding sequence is TGTGCCAGCAGTGAGGGTTGGCGGGACAGGTCCGAGCCCCAGCATTTT. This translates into CASSEGWRDRSEPQHF.

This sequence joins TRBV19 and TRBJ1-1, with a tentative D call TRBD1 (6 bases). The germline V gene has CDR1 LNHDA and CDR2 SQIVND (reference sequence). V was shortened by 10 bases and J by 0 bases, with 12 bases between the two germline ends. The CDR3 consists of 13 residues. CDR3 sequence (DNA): TGTGCCACTCAACAGGGCATGAACACTGAAGCTTTCTTT. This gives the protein CATQQGMNTEAFF.

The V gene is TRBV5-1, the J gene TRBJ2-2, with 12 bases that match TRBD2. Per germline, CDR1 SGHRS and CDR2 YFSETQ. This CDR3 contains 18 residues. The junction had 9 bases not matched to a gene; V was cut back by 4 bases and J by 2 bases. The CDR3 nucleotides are TGCGCCAGCAGCGCACGACTAGCGGGGGATTTAAACACCGGGGAGCTGTTTTTT. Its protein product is CASSARLAGDLNTGELFF. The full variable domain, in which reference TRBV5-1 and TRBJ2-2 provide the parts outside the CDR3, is KAGVTQTPRYLIKTRGQQVTLSCSPISGHRSVSWYQQTPGQGLQFLFEYFSETQRNKGNFPGRFSGRQFSNSRSEMNVSTLELGDSALYLCASSARLAGDLNTGELFFGEGSRLTVL.

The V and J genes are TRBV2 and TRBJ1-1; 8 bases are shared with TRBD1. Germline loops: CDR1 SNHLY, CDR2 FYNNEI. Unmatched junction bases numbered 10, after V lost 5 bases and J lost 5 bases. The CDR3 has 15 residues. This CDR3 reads CASSLTGGFGTEAFF. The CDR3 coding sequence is TGTGCCAGCAGTTTAACAGGGGGGTTTGGGACTGAAGCTTTCTTT. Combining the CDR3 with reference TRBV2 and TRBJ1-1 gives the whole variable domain EPEVTQTPSHQVTQMGQEVILRCVPISNHLYFYWYRQILGQKVEFLVSFYNNEISEKSEIFDDQFSVERPDGSNFTLKIRSTKLEDSAMYFCASSLTGGFGTEAFFGQGTRLTVV.

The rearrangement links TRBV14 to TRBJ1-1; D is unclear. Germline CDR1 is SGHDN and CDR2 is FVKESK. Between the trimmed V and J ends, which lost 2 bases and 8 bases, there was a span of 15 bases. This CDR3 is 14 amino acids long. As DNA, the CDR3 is TGTGCCAGCAGCCAATTGAGAGGGCCTAAAGAAGCTTTCTTT. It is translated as CASSQLRGPKEAFF.

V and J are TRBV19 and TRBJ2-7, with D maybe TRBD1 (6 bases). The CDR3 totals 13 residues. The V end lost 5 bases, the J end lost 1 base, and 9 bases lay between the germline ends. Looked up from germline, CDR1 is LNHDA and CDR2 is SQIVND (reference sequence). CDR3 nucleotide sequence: TGTGCCAGTAGTTTCGGACAGTCCTACGAGCAGTACTTC. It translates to CASSFGQSYEQYF.

CDR3 residues: CASSLGPTEAFF. The CDR3 bases are TGTGCCAGCAGCTTAGGACCCACTGAAGCTTTCTTT. The V and J genes are TRBV7-3 and TRBJ1-1, with unresolved D. The germline V gene encodes CDR1 SGHTA and CDR2 FQGTGA. The CDR3 spans 12 residues. V lost 2 bases and J 4 bases, leaving 5 bases between the germline ends.

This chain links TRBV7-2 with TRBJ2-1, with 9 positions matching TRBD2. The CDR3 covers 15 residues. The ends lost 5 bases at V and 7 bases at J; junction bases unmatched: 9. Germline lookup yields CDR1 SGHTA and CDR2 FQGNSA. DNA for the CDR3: TGTGCCAGCAGCCCGGCGGGAGGGTTTGGGAATGAGCAGTTCTTC. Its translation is CASSPAGGFGNEQFF.